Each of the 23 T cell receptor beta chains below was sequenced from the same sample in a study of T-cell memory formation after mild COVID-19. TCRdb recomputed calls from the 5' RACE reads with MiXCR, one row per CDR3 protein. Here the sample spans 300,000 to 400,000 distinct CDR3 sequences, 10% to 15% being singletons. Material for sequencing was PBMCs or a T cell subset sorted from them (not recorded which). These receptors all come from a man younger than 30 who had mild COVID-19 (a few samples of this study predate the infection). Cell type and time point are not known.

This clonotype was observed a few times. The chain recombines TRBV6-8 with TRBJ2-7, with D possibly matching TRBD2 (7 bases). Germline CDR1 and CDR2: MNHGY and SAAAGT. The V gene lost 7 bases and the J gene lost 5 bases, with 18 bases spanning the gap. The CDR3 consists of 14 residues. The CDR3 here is CASNNRGAGDEQYV. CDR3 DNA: TGTGCCAGCAATAATCGGGGGGCCGGCGACGAGCAGTACGTC.

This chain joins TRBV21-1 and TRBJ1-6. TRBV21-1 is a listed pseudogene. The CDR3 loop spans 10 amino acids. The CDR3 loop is CARAGSPLHF. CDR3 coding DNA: TGTGCCAGGGCGGGCTCACCCCTCCACTTT.

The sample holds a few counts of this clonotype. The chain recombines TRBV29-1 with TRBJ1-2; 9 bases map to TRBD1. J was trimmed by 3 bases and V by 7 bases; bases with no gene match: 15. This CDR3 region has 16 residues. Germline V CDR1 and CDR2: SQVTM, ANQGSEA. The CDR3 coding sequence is TGCAGCGCCGGGGGCCCCCCGGGACAGGGATACTATGGCTACACCTTC. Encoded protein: CSAGGPPGQGYYGYTF.

CDR3 DNA: TGTGCCAGCAGTTACTCGAGGGGGGGCGGAGATACGCAGTATTTT. It yields the protein CASSYSRGGGDTQYF. The chain has TRBV6-5 and TRBJ2-3; tentatively, D is TRBD2 (7 bases). The CDR3 length is 15 residues. Trimming removed 0 bases at V and 5 bases at J, with 12 bases between. Germline V gene lookup returns CDR1 MNHEY and CDR2 SVGAGI.

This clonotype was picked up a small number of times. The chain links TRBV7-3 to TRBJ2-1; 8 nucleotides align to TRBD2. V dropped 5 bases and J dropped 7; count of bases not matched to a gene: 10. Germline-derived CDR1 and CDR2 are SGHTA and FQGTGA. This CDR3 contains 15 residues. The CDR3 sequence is CASSAILAGRNEQFF. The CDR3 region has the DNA TGTGCCAGCAGCGCGATCTTAGCGGGGCGGAATGAGCAGTTCTTC.

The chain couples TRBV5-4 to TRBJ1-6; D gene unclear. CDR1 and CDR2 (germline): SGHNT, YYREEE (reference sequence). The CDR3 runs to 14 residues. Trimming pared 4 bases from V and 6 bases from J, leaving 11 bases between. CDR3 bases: TGTGCCAGCAGCCTAGGCTACGGTAATTCACCCCTCCACTTT. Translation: CASSLGYGNSPLHF. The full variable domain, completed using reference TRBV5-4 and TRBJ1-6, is ETGVTQSPTHLIKTRGQQVTLRCSSQSGHNTVSWYQQALGQGPQFIFQYYREEENGRGNFPPRFSGLQFPNYSSELNVNALELDDSALYLCASSLGYGNSPLHFGNGTRLTVT.

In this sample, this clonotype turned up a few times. CDR3 amino acids: CASSPGGGIVTEAFF. CDR3 DNA: TGTGCCAGCAGTCCCGGGGGGGGGATTGTCACTGAAGCTTTCTTT. The rearrangement uses TRBV6-5 and TRBJ1-1; weak D call: TRBD1 (5 bases). Germline V gene lookup returns CDR1 MNHEY and CDR2 SVGAGI. CDR3 length: 15 amino acids. Between the trimmed V and J ends, which lost 5 bases and 4 bases, there was a span of 17 bases.

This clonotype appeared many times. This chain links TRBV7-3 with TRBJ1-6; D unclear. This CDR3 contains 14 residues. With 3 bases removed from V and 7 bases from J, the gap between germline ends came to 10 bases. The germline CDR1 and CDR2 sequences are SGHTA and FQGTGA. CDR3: CASSFGVWNSPLHF. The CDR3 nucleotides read TGTGCCAGCAGCTTTGGTGTATGGAATTCACCCCTCCACTTT. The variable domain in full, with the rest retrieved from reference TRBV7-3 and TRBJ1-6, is GAGVSQTPSNKVTEKGKYVELRCDPISGHTALYWYRQSLGQGPEFLIYFQGTGAADDSGLPNDRFFAVRPEGSVSTLKIQRTERGDSAVYLCASSFGVWNSPLHFGNGTRLTVT.

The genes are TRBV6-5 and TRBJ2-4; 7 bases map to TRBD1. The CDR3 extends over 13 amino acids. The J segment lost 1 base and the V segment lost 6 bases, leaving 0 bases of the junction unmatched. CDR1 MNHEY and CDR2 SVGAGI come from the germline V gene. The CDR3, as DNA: TGTGCCAGCAGGGACAGGGCCAAAAACATTCAGTACTTC. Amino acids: CASRDRAKNIQYF.

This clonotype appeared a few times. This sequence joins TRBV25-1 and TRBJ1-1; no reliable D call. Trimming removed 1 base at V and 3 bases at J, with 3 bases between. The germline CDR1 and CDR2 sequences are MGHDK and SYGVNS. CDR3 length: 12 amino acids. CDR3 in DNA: TGTGCCAGCAGTGAATCTTACACTGAAGCTTTCTTT. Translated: CASSESYTEAFF.

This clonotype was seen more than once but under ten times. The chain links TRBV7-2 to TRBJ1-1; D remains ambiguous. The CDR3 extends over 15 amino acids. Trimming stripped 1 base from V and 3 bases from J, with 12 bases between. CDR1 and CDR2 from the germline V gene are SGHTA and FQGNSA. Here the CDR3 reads CASSLVPGAYTEAFF. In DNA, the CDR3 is TGTGCCAGCAGCTTAGTGCCGGGCGCCTACACTGAAGCTTTCTTT.

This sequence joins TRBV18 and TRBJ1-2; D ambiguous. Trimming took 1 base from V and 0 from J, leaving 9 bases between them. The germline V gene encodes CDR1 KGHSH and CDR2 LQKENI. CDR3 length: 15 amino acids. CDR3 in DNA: TGTGCCAGCTCACCACAGTTGGGGACTAACTATGGCTACACCTTC. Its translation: CASSPQLGTNYGYTF.

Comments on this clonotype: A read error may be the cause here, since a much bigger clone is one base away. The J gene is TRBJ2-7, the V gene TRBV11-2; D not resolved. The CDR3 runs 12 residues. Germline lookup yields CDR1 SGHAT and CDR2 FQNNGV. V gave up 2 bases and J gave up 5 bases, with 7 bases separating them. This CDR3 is CASSLNSDEQYF. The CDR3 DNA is TGTGCCAGCAGCTTAAATTCGGACGAGCAGTACTTC.

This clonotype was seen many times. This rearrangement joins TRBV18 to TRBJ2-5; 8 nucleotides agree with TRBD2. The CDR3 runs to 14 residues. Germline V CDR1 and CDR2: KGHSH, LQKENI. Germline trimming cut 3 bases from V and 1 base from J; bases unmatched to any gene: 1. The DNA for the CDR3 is TGTGCCAGCTCACCGCGGGGGGCCCAAGAGACCCAGTACTTC. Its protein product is CASSPRGAQETQYF.

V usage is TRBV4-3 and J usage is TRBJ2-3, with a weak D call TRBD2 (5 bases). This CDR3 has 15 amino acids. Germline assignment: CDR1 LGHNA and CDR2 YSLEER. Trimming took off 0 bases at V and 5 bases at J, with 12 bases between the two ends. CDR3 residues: CASSQDLRGLDTQYF. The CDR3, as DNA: TGCGCCAGCAGCCAAGATCTTCGGGGTCTAGATACGCAGTATTTT.

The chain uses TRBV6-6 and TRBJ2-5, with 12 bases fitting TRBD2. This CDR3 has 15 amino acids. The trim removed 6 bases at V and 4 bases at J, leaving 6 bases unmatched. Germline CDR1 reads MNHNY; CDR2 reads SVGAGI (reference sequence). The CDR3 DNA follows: TGTGCCAGCAGCCATCTAGCGGGGGGGCCAGAGACCCAGTACTTC. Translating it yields CASSHLAGGPETQYF.

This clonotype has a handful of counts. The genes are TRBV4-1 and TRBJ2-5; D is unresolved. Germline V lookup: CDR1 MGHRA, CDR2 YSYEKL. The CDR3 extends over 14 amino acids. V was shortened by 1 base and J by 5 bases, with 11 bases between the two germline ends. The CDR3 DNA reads TGCGCCAGCAGCCAAGCATCTAGTCCGGAGACCCAGTACTTC. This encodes CASSQASSPETQYF.

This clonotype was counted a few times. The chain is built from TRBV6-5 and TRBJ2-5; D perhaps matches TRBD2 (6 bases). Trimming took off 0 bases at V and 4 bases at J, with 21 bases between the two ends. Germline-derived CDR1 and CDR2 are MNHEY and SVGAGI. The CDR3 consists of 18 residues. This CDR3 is CASSYSAVGIGGLETQYF. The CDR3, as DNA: TGTGCCAGCAGTTACTCGGCGGTCGGGATCGGGGGACTAGAGACCCAGTACTTC.

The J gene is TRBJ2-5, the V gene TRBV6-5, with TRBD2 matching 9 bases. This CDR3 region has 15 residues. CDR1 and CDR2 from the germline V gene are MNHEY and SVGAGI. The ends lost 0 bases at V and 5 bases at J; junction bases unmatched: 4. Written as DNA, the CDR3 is TGTGCCAGCAGTTACTCGGCGGGGGGGCGGGAGACCCAGTACTTC. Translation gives CASSYSAGGRETQYF.

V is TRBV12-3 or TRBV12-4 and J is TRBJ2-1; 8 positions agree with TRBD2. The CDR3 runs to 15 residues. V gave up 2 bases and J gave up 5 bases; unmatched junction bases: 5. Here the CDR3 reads CASSLRGGPHNEQFF. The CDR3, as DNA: TGTGCCAGCAGTTTACGCGGGGGGCCGCACAATGAGCAGTTCTTC.

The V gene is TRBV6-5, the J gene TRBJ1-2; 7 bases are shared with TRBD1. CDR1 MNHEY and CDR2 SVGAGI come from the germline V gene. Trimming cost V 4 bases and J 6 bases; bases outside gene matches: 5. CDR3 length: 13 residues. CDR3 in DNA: TGTGCCAGCAGTTTCGACAGGGAGGATGGCTACACCTTC. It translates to CASSFDREDGYTF.

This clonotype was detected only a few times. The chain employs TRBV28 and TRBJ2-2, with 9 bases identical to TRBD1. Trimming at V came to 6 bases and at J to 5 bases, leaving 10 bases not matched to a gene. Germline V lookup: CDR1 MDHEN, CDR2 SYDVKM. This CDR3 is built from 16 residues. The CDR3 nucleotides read TGTGCCAGCAGCCTGGACGGGACAGGGAGGACCGGGGAGCTGTTTTTT. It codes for CASSLDGTGRTGELFF.

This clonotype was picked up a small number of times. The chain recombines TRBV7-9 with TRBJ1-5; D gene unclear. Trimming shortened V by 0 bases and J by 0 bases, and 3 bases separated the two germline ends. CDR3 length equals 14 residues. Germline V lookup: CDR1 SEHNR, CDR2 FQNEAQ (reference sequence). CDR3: CASSLAASNQPQHF. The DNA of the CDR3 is TGTGCCAGCAGCTTAGCAGCTAGCAATCAGCCCCAGCATTTT.